The text below deals with one T cell receptor beta chain. The target antigen is unknown. Some clones are missing from TCRdb's copy, which holds only in-frame ones; the method was immunoSEQ multiplex PCR. Of more than 850,000 clones listed, approximately 80% are singletons. The entry originates in a study of shared clonotypes between healthy human individuals. Broader study findings: Across subsets, estimated richness was generally greater for naive than for memory populations.

V shed 6 bases and J shed 0 bases, with 6 bases lying between them. The CDR3 spans 13 residues. The germline gives CDR1 MNHEY, CDR2 SVGAGI. V and J are TRBV6-5 and TRBJ1-3; D uncertain. The sample comprised memory CD4+ T cells from PBMCs. Specified subset: CD45RA-negative fraction. This sequence originates from a man between 18 and 35 years old in good health. Some clones in this sample may be carry-over from other donors' samples. The chain's CDR3 is CASRLISGNTIYF. The CDR3 coding sequence is TGTGCCAGCAGACTGATCTCTGGAAACACCATATATTTT.